The clone carrying this T cell receptor beta chain showed up just a few times. What it binds is unknown. The junction and the germline gene differ at one end; a read error may be behind it. Unique molecular identifiers had been added to the TCR beta cDNA libraries. TCRdb called the PCR reads again in MiXCR, with one record for every CDR3 protein. The sample includes 450,000 to 700,000 distinct CDR3 sequences, 44% of them seen just once. This CDR3 has 14 amino acids. CDR1 and CDR2 (germline): KGHSH, LQKENI. The record originates from a study of post-analysis software for immune sequencing data. Findings of the study overall: Four or five TRBV segments were more frequent in patients than controls; TRBV5-6, TRBV5-1 and TRBV20-1 belonged to this group.

This rearrangement joins TRBV18 to TRBJ2-5; 8 bases line up with TRBD1. The end of the DNA is better explained by TRBJ2-7, so the J call may be wrong. The sequencing input was blood. This sequence was found in a girl under 18 with multiple sclerosis. The DNA for the CDR3 is TGCGCCAGCTCAGTCCAGGGGGCTAACGACGAGCAGTACTTC. Translation gives CASSVQGANDEQYF.